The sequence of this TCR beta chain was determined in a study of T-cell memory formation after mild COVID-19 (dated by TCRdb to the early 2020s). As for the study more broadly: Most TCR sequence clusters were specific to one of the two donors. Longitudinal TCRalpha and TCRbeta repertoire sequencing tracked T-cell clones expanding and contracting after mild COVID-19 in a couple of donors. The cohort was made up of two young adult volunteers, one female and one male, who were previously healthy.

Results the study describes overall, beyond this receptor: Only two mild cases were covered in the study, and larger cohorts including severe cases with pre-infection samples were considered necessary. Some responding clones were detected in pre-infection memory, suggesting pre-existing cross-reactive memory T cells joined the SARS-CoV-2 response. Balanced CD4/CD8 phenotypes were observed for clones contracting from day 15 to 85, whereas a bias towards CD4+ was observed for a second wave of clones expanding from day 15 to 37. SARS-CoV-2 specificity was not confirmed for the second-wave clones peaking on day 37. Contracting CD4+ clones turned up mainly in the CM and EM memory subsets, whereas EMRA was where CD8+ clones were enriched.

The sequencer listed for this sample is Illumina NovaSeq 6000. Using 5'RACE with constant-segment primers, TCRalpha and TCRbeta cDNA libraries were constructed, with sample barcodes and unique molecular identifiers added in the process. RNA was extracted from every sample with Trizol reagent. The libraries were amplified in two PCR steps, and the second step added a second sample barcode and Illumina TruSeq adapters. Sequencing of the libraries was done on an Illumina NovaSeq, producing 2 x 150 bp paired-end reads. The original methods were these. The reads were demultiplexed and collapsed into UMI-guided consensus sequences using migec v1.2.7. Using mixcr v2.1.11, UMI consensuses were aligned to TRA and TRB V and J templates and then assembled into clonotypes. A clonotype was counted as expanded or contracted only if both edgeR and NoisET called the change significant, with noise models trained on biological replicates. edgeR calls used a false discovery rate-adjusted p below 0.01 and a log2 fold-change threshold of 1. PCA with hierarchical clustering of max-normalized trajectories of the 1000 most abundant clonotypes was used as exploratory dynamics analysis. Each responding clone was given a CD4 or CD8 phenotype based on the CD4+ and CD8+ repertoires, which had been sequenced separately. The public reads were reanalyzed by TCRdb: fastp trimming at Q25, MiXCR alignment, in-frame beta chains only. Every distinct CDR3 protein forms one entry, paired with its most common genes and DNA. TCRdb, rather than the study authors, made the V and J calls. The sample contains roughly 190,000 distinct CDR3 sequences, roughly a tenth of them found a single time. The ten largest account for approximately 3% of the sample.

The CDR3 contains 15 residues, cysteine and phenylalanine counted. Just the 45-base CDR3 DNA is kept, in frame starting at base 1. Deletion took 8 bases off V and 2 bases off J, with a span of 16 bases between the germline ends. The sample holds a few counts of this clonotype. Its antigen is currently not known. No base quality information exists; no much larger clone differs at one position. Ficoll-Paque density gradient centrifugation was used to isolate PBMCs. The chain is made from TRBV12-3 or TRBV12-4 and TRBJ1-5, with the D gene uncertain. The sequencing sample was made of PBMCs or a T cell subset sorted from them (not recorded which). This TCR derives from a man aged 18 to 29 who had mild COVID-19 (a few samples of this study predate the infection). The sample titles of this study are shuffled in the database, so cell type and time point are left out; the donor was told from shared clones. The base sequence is TGTGCCAGCGGACCGACGATGAGAGGCAATCAGCCCCAGCATTTT. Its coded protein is CASGPTMRGNQPQHF.